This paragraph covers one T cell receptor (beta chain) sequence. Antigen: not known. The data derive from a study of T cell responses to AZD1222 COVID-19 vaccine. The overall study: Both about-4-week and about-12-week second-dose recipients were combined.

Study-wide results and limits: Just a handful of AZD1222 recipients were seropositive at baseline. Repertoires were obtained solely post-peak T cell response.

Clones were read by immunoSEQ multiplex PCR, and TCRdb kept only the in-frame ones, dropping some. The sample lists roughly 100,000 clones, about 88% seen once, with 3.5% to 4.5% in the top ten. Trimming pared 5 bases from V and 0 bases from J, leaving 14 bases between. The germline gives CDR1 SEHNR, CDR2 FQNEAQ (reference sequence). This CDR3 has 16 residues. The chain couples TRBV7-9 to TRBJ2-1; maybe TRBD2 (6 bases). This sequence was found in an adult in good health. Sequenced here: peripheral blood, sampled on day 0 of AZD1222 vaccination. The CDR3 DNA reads TGTGCCAGCAGCCCGATAGCGGTGAGCTCCTACAATGAGCAGTTCTTC. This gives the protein CASSPIAVSSYNEQFF.